These 27 T cell receptor beta chains were all obtained from the same sample, sequenced in a study of blood T cell repertoires in COVID-19. This table comes from immunoSEQ multiplex PCR, and its TCRdb copy is limited to in-frame clones, with some not included. In the table there are about 160,000 clones, 79% of which are singletons. Sequencing used peripheral blood. The origin of the receptors is a woman aged 55-75 years with COVID-19, enrolled during active disease.

The gene calls are TRBV5-4 and TRBJ1-6; 7 bases agree with TRBD1. The V gene's germline CDR1 is SGHNT and CDR2 YYREEE (reference sequence). V trimming: 4 bases; J trimming: 6 bases; junction bases outside the gene matches: 13. The CDR3 has 17 residues. The CDR3 here is CASSRGQAGRANSPLHF. In DNA, the CDR3 is TGTGCCAGCAGCAGAGGACAGGCCGGTCGGGCTAATTCACCCCTCCACTTT.

The chain has TRBV3-1 (or the pseudogene TRBV3-2) and TRBJ1-5; no reliable D call. This CDR3 contains 14 residues. Germline CDR1 and CDR2: LGHDT and YNNKEL (reference sequence). V lost 0 bases to trimming and J lost 6 bases, with 9 bases between them. The CDR3 here is CASSQDRFLQPQHF. CDR3 sequence (DNA): TGTGCCAGCAGCCAAGACAGATTCCTTCAGCCCCAGCATTTT.

The rearrangement links TRBV5-1 to TRBJ2-3, with D possibly being TRBD1 (6 bases). CDR1 SGHRS and CDR2 YFSETQ come from the germline V gene. This CDR3 has 16 residues. The V gene lost 0 bases and the J gene lost 1 base, with 12 bases spanning the gap. CDR3 residues: CASSLEGDQRTDTQYF. Written as DNA, the CDR3 is TGCGCCAGCAGCTTGGAGGGGGACCAACGCACAGATACGCAGTATTTT.

The genes are TRBV15 and TRBJ2-5; 9 bases line up with TRBD1. The CDR3 has 15 amino acids. Germline V gene sequence: CDR1 LNHNV, CDR2 YYDKDF (reference sequence). The V gene end was trimmed by 0 bases and the J gene end by 5 bases; junction bases not matched to a gene: 4. CDR3 protein: CATSREQGAGETQYF. DNA of the CDR3: TGTGCCACCAGCAGAGAACAGGGGGCGGGGGAGACCCAGTACTTC.

The chain is built from TRBV28 and TRBJ2-1; D not certain. V was pared by 6 bases and J by 1 base, with 10 bases between. This CDR3 is 14 amino acids long. The germline gives CDR1 MDHEN, CDR2 SYDVKM. In DNA, the CDR3 is TGTGCCAGCAGCCCTCCACGGTCCTACAATGAGCAGTTCTTC. This sequence encodes CASSPPRSYNEQFF. Based on the CDR3 plus reference TRBV28 and TRBJ2-1, the full variable domain is DVKVTQSSRYLVKRTGEKVFLECVQDMDHENMFWYRQDPGLGLRLIYFSYDVKMKEKGDIPEGYSVSREKKERFSLILESASTNQTSMYLCASSPPRSYNEQFFGPGTRLTVL.

The chain couples TRBV18 to TRBJ1-5; 7 nucleotides match TRBD1. The CDR3 extends over 14 amino acids. Germline CDR1 reads KGHSH; CDR2 reads LQKENI. Trimming removed 5 bases from V and 2 bases from J; junction bases left unmatched: 3. DNA for the CDR3: TGTGCCAGCTCAGGAACAGGGGGCAATCAGCCCCAGCATTTT. Its translation is CASSGTGGNQPQHF.

The gene calls are TRBV5-1 and TRBJ1-6; perhaps TRBD1 as D (6 bases). Trimming cost V 1 base and J 5 bases, with 7 bases left between them. Germline CDR1 and CDR2: SGHRS and YFSETQ. The length of the CDR3 is 14 residues. The DNA for the CDR3 is TGCGCCAGCAGCTTGCCAGGGGATAATTCACCCCTCCACTTT. Translated: CASSLPGDNSPLHF.

As to this clone: An end of the junction does not agree with germline; a read error may underlie this. The gene calls are TRBV5-4 and TRBJ1-2, with 7 bases identical to TRBD1. The CDR3 runs to 11 residues. In germline, CDR1 is SGHNT, CDR2 YYREEE (reference sequence). CDR3 bases: TGTGCCAGCAGCCTGGGTGGGACAGTCATATTC. Translation gives CASSLGGTVIF.

The chain couples TRBV5-1 to TRBJ2-5, with 12 bases matching TRBD2. V shed 3 bases and J 4 bases; nucleotides not matched to a gene: 7. CDR3 length: 16 residues. CDR1 and CDR2 (germline): SGHRS, YFSETQ. The CDR3: CASSSPTSGGGETQYF. DNA of the CDR3: TGCGCCAGCAGCTCGCCGACTAGCGGGGGTGGAGAGACCCAGTACTTC.

V usage is TRBV10-3 and J usage is TRBJ2-7, with D maybe TRBD1 (5 bases). This CDR3 comprises 13 residues. From germline, CDR1 is ENHRY and CDR2 SYGVKD. V was shortened by 5 bases and J by 7 bases, with 15 bases between the two germline ends. DNA for the CDR3: TGTGCCATCAGTTCCCCAGGGCAGGTGGAGCAGTACGTC. Translating gives CAISSPGQVEQYV.

The chain employs TRBV27 and TRBJ2-2; D perhaps matches TRBD1 (6 bases). Per the germline V gene, CDR1 is MNHEY and CDR2 is SMNVEV (reference sequence). Trimming shortened V by 9 bases and J by 5 bases, and 13 bases separated the two germline ends. This CDR3 is built from 13 residues. The CDR3 sequence: CASRLTGTGELFF. In DNA, the CDR3 is TGTGCCAGTCGACTAACAGGGACCGGGGAGCTGTTTTTT.

This clone was detected once. The genes are TRBV20-1 and TRBJ2-3; 7 nucleotides line up with TRBD2. Per the germline V gene, CDR1 is DFQATT and CDR2 is SNEGSKA (reference sequence). Trimming at V came to 3 bases and at J to 0 bases, leaving 6 bases not matched to a gene. The CDR3 has 15 amino acids. The CDR3 here is CSASALAISTDTQYF. The CDR3 nucleotides are TGCAGTGCTAGTGCACTAGCGATAAGCACAGATACGCAGTATTTT.

This chain joins TRBV27 and TRBJ1-6, with 7 bases aligning to TRBD1. The trim removed 3 bases at V and 2 bases at J, leaving 10 bases unmatched. Germline V lookup: CDR1 MNHEY, CDR2 SMNVEV (reference sequence). CDR3 length: 18 amino acids. CDR3 amino acids: CASSFRQGLVPYNSPLHF. The CDR3 DNA reads TGTGCCAGCAGTTTTCGACAGGGATTGGTGCCCTATAATTCACCCCTCCACTTT.

The chain couples TRBV7-2 to TRBJ2-5; 8 bases fit TRBD1. The CDR3 contains 16 residues. Unmatched junction bases numbered 9, after V lost 1 base and J lost 5 bases. Germline V gives CDR1 SGHTA, CDR2 FQGNSA. CDR3 in DNA: TGTGCCAGCAGCTTAGATCCCTGGACAGGGACTGAGACCCAGTACTTC. Translated, it gives CASSLDPWTGTETQYF.

The rearrangement joins TRBV5-1 to TRBJ1-5; D is possibly TRBD1 (5 bases). The CDR3 consists of 16 residues. Germline assignment: CDR1 SGHRS and CDR2 YFSETQ. Trimming stripped 0 bases from V and 2 bases from J, with 12 bases between. CDR3: CASSLGLREGNQPQHF. The CDR3 coding sequence is TGCGCCAGCAGCTTGGGTCTCAGGGAGGGCAATCAGCCCCAGCATTTT.

The chain couples TRBV19 to TRBJ1-2, with D maybe TRBD1 (5 bases). CDR1 LNHDA and CDR2 SQIVND come from the germline V gene (reference sequence). Trimming removed 3 bases at V and 5 bases at J, with 13 bases between. The CDR3 loop spans 14 amino acids. CDR3: CASSMTDPLYGYTF. Written as DNA, the CDR3 is TGTGCCAGTAGTATGACAGACCCTCTATATGGCTACACCTTC.

This clone showed up just once. CDR3 loop: CSVRDRGPETQYF. DNA for the CDR3: TGCAGCGTTCGGGACAGGGGGCCAGAGACCCAGTACTTC. The chain couples TRBV29-1 to TRBJ2-5; 12 bases line up with TRBD1. Losses at the gene ends were 5 bases for V and 4 bases for J; bases not matched to a gene: 2. Per the germline V gene, CDR1 is SQVTM and CDR2 is ANQGSEA. The length of the CDR3 is 13 residues.

The chain has TRBV10-3 and TRBJ1-3, with D perhaps TRBD1 (5 bases). This CDR3 is built from 18 residues. The germline V gene encodes CDR1 ENHRY and CDR2 SYGVKD. V dropped 1 base and J dropped 1 base, with 17 bases sitting between them. The CDR3 region has the DNA TGTGCCATCAGTGAGTACCGCCGAATTGGGACTTCTGGAAACACCATATATTTT. Protein sequence: CAISEYRRIGTSGNTIYF.

This rearrangement joins TRBV28 to TRBJ2-1, with D possibly being TRBD2 (5 bases). CDR1 and CDR2 (germline): MDHEN, SYDVKM. The CDR3 is 13 residues long. V gave up 8 bases and J gave up 3 bases, with 11 bases separating them. The CDR3 DNA is TGTGCCAGCGAGCGGAAACTCTACAATGAGCAGTTCTTC. Amino acids: CASERKLYNEQFF.

This chain joins TRBV30 and TRBJ2-7, with TRBD1 as a possible D gene (5 bases). CDR1 is GTSNPN, CDR2 SVGIG, per germline (reference sequence). V was shortened by 3 bases and J by 2 bases, with 8 bases between the two germline ends. This CDR3 comprises 12 residues. The CDR3 DNA reads as TGTGCCTGGAGCCAGGGCCCCTACGAGCAGTACTTC. Translating gives CAWSQGPYEQYF.

This chain connects TRBV6-2 or TRBV6-3 to TRBJ2-3; 9 positions agree with TRBD2. Germline-derived CDR1 and CDR2 are MNHEY and SVGEGT. This CDR3 is 17 amino acids long. V lost 5 bases, J lost 2 bases, and 11 bases stayed unmatched. CDR3 in amino acids: CASSRAPAGGSTDTQYF. The CDR3 DNA reads TGTGCCAGCAGTCGCGCTCCAGCGGGAGGCTCCACAGATACGCAGTATTTT.

In nucleotides, the CDR3 is TGTGCCAGCAGCTTCAGGGAACTTCACCTCCACTTT. It specifies CASSFRELHLHF. The chain links TRBV13 to TRBJ1-6; weak D call: TRBD1 (5 bases). Trimming pared 3 bases from V and 15 bases from J, leaving 12 bases between. There are 12 residues in the CDR3. The germline V gene encodes CDR1 PRHDT and CDR2 FYEKMQ (reference sequence).

V usage is TRBV20-1 and J usage is TRBJ1-2; 7 bases are shared with TRBD1. This CDR3 spans 11 amino acids. Germline V gives CDR1 DFQATT, CDR2 SNEGSKA (reference sequence). J lost 8 bases, V lost 6 bases, and 6 bases had no gene match. The CDR3 sequence: CSAYTGVGYTF. Here the CDR3 DNA reads TGCAGTGCATATACAGGGGTCGGCTACACCTTC.

The gene calls are TRBV5-1 and TRBJ2-7, with TRBD2 identical over 12 bases. The length of the CDR3 is 15 residues. Germline V gene data show CDR1 as SGHRS and CDR2 as YFSETQ. V lost 7 bases and J lost 7; bases outside the gene matches: 12. The CDR3 sequence is CASSTSGGRLGEQYV. The CDR3, as DNA: TGCGCCAGCTCGACTAGCGGGGGCCGCCTGGGGGAGCAGTACGTC.

The chain uses TRBV7-3 and TRBJ2-2, with 7 bases aligning to TRBD2. Germline CDR1 and CDR2: SGHTA and FQGTGA. CDR3 length: 15 residues. Germline trimming cut 5 bases from V and 6 bases from J; bases unmatched to any gene: 9. The CDR3 DNA reads TGTGCCAGCAGCCCCGGACTCCGGGAGGCCGGGGAGCTGTTTTTT. Translating gives CASSPGLREAGELFF. Supplemented by reference TRBV7-3 and TRBJ2-2, the full variable domain reads GAGVSQTPSNKVTEKGKYVELRCDPISGHTALYWYRQSLGQGPEFLIYFQGTGAADDSGLPNDRFFAVRPEGSVSTLKIQRTERGDSAVYLCASSPGLREAGELFFGEGSRLTVL.

The rearrangement links TRBV30 to TRBJ1-3; 11 nucleotides match TRBD1. CDR1 is GTSNPN and CDR2 is SVGIG in the germline V gene (reference sequence). Trimming at V came to 2 bases and at J to 0 bases, leaving 3 bases not matched to a gene. The CDR3 extends over 16 amino acids. The CDR3 bases are TGTGCCTGGAGTTCTGGGACAGGGGGCTCTGGAAACACCATATATTTT. Translated, it gives CAWSSGTGGSGNTIYF.

The chain has TRBV18 and TRBJ2-4; D gene ambiguous. Germline V gene sequence: CDR1 KGHSH, CDR2 LQKENI. This CDR3 has 15 amino acids. V was clipped by 3 bases and J by 0 bases, with 9 bases between them. CDR3 sequence: CASSPLTVAKNIQYF. The CDR3 bases are TGTGCCAGCTCACCCCTTACAGTAGCCAAAAACATTCAGTACTTC.